A selection of T cell receptor beta chains follows, all from one sample in a study of response to subunit inactivated influenza vaccine. One entry per CDR3 protein results from TCRdb running MiXCR on the RT-PCR reads. The repertoire holds 450,000 to 550,000 distinct CDR3 sequences, about 25% seen once, with approximately 2% in the top ten. Sequences were derived from CD4+ T cells sorted from PBMCs, sampled roughly 5 days after vaccination. The receptors originated from a man aged 50-60 years who received an inactivated influenza vaccine. CDR3s include the opening cysteine and the closing phenylalanine or tryptophan. The D gene is left open where the match is weak. Part of the rows lack a size; the others show once, few, many or a class for expanded clones.

clone_size j_call v_call d_call cdr3_length cdr3_aa cdr3_nt
- TRBJ2-5 TRBV10-3 - 12 CAIGGNQETQYF TGTGCCATCGGGGGAAACCAAGAGACCCAGTACTTC
once TRBJ2-3 TRBV20-1 TRBD2 13 CSAAGGYTDTQYF TGCAGTGCAGCGGGGGGCTACACAGATACGCAGTATTTT
- TRBJ1-1 TRBV28 - 14 CASSFGGVFTEAFF TGTGCCAGCAGTTTTGGGGGCGTCTTCACTGAAGCTTTCTTT
few TRBJ2-4 TRBV5-1 - 14 CASSLTGRENIQYF TGCGCCAGCAGCTTGACGGGTCGGGAAAACATTCAGTACTTC
few TRBJ2-1 TRBV11-2 TRBD1 12 CASSLGTEKQFF TGTGCCAGCAGCCTTGGGACAGAAAAGCAGTTCTTC
few TRBJ2-7 TRBV20-1 - 16 CSARDGARPRSYEQYF TGCAGTGCTAGAGATGGGGCCCGGCCCCGATCCTACGAGCAGTACTTC
- TRBJ2-1 TRBV20-1 TRBD2 15 CSANKREGRYNEQFF TGCAGTGCTAATAAGCGGGAGGGCCGGTACAATGAGCAGTTCTTC
- TRBJ2-1 TRBV5-5 TRBD1 14 CASSLGQGSNEQFF TGTGCCAGCAGCTTGGGACAGGGGAGCAATGAGCAGTTCTTC
- TRBJ2-3 TRBV7-3 TRBD2 15 CASSASGSVGDTQYF TGTGCCAGCAGTGCTAGCGGGAGTGTTGGGGATACGCAGTATTTT
- TRBJ1-1 TRBV6-1 TRBD1 14 CASRKTGDSGEAFF TGTGCCAGCAGGAAGACAGGGGACAGTGGTGAAGCTTTCTTT
- TRBJ1-2 TRBV5-6 - 12 CASSLKNYGYTF TGTGCCAGCAGCTTAAAAAACTATGGCTACACCTTC
few TRBJ2-7 TRBV29-1 - 11 CSAIGGAEQYF TGCAGCGCCATTGGGGGGGCCGAGCAGTACTTC
few TRBJ2-1 TRBV15 - 12 CATSRFAGVQFF TGTGCCACCAGCAGATTTGCCGGGGTGCAGTTCTTC
- TRBJ2-1 TRBV20-1 - 12 CRARSLYNEQFF TGCAGAGCTAGGTCGCTCTACAATGAGCAGTTCTTC
- TRBJ2-5 TRBV5-1 - 15 CASRLGHFGQETQYF TGCGCCAGCAGACTAGGACACTTTGGGCAAGAGACCCAGTACTTC
- TRBJ2-7 TRBV6-1 - 13 CASSTGAKYEQYF TGTGCCAGCTCCACGGGGGCGAAATACGAGCAGTACTTC
- TRBJ1-3 TRBV12-3/TRBV12-4 TRBD1 15 CASKDREVFGNTIYF TGTGCCAGCAAGGACAGGGAGGTTTTTGGAAACACCATATATTTT
few TRBJ2-1 TRBV11-2 TRBD1 15 CASSLPKTGSGEQFF TGTGCCAGCAGCCTCCCCAAGACAGGGTCCGGCGAGCAGTTCTTC
few TRBJ2-1 TRBV18 - 15 CASSVGINSYNEQFF TGTGCCAGCTCTGTAGGAATTAACTCCTACAATGAGCAGTTCTTC
- TRBJ2-7 TRBV20-1 TRBD1 15 CSARDHGQGAYEQYF TGCAGTGCTAGAGATCACGGACAGGGGGCCTACGAGCAGTACTTC
- TRBJ2-7 TRBV10-3 - 12 CAISDSTYEQYF TGTGCCATCAGTGATTCAACCTACGAGCAGTACTTC
many TRBJ2-3 TRBV20-1 - 12 CSARDNTDTQYF TGCAGTGCTAGGGACAACACAGATACGCAGTATTTT
- TRBJ2-7 TRBV6-5 - 13 CASSYSSGDEQYF TGTGCCAGCAGTTACTCGTCAGGTGACGAGCAGTACTTC
few TRBJ1-2 TRBV5-8 - 13 CASSLVLGSGYTF TGTGCCAGCAGCTTGGTACTTGGATCTGGCTACACCTTC
once TRBJ2-3 TRBV7-9 - 16 CASSLGGGSATDTQYF TGTGCCAGCAGCTTAGGGGGTGGAAGCGCCACAGATACGCAGTATTTT
- TRBJ2-1 TRBV29-1 TRBD2 14 CSVELAGGHNEQFF TGCAGCGTTGAATTAGCGGGAGGCCACAATGAGCAGTTCTTC
once TRBJ2-1 TRBV4-1 - 14 CASSPRPVPGEQFF TGCGCCAGCAGCCCAAGACCAGTGCCCGGGGAGCAGTTCTTC
- TRBJ2-7 TRBV4-1 TRBD1 15 CASSQGTGASYEQYF TGCGCCAGCAGCCAAGGCACAGGGGCCTCCTACGAGCAGTACTTC
few TRBJ2-1 TRBV20-1 - 14 CSARGFGQWYEQFF TGCAGTGCTAGAGGGTTTGGCCAGTGGTATGAGCAGTTCTTC
- TRBJ2-7 TRBV7-2 - 14 CASSPDAGVGEQYF TGTGCCAGCAGCCCGGACGCAGGGGTGGGCGAGCAGTACTTC
- TRBJ2-3 TRBV7-2 TRBD2 16 CASSTGLAGQTDTQYF TGTGCCAGCAGCACCGGACTAGCGGGACAGACAGATACGCAGTATTTT